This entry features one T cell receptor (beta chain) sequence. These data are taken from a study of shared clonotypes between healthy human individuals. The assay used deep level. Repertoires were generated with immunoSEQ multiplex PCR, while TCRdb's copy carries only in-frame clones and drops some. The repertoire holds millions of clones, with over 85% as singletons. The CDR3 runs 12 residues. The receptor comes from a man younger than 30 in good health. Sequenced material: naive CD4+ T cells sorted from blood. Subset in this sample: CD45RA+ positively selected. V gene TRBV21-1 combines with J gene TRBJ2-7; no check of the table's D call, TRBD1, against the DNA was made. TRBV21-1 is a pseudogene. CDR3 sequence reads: CAGDRLTYEQYF. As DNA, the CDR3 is TGTGCCGGGGACAGGCTTACCTACGAGCAGTACTTC.